The source of this TCR beta chain is a study of blood T cell repertoires in COVID-19 (dated by TCRdb to 2018 to 2020). Notes on the research overall: Collaborator samples came from the United States, Italy and Spain and covered acute and convalescent phases of COVID-19. The sample metadata nearly always contained a de-identified subject ID, COVID-19 status, age in years and sex. The material from the prospective study consisted of cDNA or gDNA derived from T cells, B-cell-depleted T cells, or PBMCs. Samples were obtained from the ongoing ImmuneRACE study (first 160 participants) and from about 1,300 subjects provided by 6 global collaborators. The repertoires were made available in a free public database intended to serve as a resource for research on the immune response to SARS-CoV-2. Subjects who had been exposed to COVID-19, were actively infected with it, or had recovered from it provided the deeply sampled blood TCRbeta repertoires that made up the dataset. Where HLA class I and class II types were available, the types were taken from metadata supplied by the sample provider, not from assay-based typing.

The research as a whole found: The quantity of clinical and demographic metadata differed by source and by participant and was supplied without curation.

TCRbeta CDR3 regions were amplified from genomic DNA using the immunoSEQ Assay, a bias-controlled multiplex PCR. The original methods were these. The number of nucleated cells in each sample was estimated from the amplification of reference gene primers within the assay. To quantify the absolute abundance of each unique TCRbeta CDR3 rearrangement, sequence reads were collapsed and filtered. Productive Simpson clonality was computed per sample as the square root of Simpson's diversity index over productive rearrangements. The immuneACCESS repertoire file appears here via TCRdb, limited to in-frame rearrangements. These files lack a portion of the clones; in checked studies, under half of the deficit traces to unresolved V genes, and the cause of the others is not known. D and trimming were read from the DNA, whereas the V and J calls and clone size are those reported in that table. This sample gives about 170,000 clones in total; roughly nine tenths of them show up just once. Together, the top ten hold 11% of the sample.

Concerning this clone: Its antigen is still unknown. Per-base quality was not reported, and no clone a single base away is much larger than it.

At one collaborating source in Seattle, patients were enrolled during active infection and were followed longitudinally through the course of disease. The collaborating institutions used their own protocols to collect whole blood in K2EDTA tubes. For TCRbeta analysis, collaborators shipped samples in one of three forms: frozen whole blood, isolated PBMCs, or DNA extracted from either of those sample types. V is pruned by 2 bases and J by 4 bases, leaving 10 bases of the junction without a gene match. The germline V gene (reference sequence) provides CDR1 GTSNPN and CDR2 SVGIG. There are 15 amino acids in the CDR3, from cysteine to phenylalanine inclusive. Left in the record is the CDR3 DNA by itself, 45 bases read in frame from the first base.

Material: peripheral blood. The origin of this receptor is a woman aged 55-70 years with COVID-19, enrolled during active disease. The V and J segments used are TRBV30 and TRBJ1-1; the junction holds 7 bases that match TRBD1. The bases read TGTGCCTGGAGTTTCACAGGGGTGGGAAGCACTGAAGCTTTCTTT. This codes for CAWSFTGVGSTEAFF.